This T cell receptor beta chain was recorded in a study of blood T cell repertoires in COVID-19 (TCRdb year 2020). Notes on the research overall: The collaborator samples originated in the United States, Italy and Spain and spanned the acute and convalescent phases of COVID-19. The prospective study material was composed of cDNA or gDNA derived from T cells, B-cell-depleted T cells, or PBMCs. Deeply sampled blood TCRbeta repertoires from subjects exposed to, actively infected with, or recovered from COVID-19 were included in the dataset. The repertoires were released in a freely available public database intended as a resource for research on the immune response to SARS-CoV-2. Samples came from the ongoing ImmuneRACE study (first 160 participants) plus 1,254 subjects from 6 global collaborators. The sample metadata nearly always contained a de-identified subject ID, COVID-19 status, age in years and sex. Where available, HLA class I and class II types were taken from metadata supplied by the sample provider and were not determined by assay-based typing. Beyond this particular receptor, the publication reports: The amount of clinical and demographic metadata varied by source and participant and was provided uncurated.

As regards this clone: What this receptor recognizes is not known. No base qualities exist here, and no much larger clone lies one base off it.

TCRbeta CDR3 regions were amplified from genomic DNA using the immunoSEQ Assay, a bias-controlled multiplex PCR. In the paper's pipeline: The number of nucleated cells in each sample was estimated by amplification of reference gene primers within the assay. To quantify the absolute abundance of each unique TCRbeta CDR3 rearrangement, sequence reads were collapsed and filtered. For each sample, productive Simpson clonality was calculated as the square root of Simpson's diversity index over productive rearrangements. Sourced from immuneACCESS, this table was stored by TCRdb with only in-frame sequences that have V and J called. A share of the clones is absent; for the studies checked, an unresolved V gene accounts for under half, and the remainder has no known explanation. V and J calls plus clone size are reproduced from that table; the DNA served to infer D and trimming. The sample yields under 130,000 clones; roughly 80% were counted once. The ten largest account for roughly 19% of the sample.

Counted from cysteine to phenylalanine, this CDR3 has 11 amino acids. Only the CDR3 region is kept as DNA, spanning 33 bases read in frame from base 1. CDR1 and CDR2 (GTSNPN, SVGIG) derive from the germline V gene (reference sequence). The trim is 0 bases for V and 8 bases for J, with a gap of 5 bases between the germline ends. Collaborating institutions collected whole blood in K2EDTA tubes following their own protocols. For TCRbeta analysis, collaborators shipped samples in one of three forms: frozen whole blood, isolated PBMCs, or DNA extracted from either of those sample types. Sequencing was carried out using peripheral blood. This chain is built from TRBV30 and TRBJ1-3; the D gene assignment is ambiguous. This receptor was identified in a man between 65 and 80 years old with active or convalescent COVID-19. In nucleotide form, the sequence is TGTGCCTGGAGTGTCGAGGACACCATATATTTT. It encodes CAWSVEDTIYF.